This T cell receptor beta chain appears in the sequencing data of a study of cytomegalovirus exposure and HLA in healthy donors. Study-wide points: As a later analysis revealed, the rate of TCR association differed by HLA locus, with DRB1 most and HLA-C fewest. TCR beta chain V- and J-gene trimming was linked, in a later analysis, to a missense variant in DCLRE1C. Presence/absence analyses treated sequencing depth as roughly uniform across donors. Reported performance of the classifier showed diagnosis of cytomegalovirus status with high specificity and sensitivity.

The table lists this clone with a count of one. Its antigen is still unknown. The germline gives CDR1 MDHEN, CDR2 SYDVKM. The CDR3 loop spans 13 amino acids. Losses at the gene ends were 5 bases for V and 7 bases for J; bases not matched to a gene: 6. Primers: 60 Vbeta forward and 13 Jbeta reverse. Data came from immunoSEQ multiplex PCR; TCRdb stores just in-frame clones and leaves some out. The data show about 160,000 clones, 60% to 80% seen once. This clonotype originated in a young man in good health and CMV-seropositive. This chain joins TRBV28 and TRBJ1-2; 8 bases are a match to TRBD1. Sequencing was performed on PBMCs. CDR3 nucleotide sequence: TGTGCCAGCAGTGGGGACAGGTTCGCTGGCTACACCTTC. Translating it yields CASSGDRFAGYTF.